This T cell receptor beta chain is from a study of cytomegalovirus exposure and HLA in healthy donors. Study observations and caveats: Accounts indicate the classifier identified cytomegalovirus status with strong specificity and sensitivity. Links to common viral pathogens appeared, in a later analysis, for several of the most significant clusters.

Regarding donors, all were healthy bone marrow donors. V was clipped by 5 bases and J by 3 bases; unmatched bases: 5. Per the germline V gene, CDR1 is MNHEY and CDR2 is SVGAGI. The CDR3 has 14 amino acids. The study ran its PCR with 60 Vbeta and 13 Jbeta primers. Measured with immunoSEQ multiplex PCR; TCRdb has only the in-frame clones, and not every one. The sample contains 85,000 to 100,000 clones, 60% to 85% of which appear only once. In the case of this clone: Its antigen is as yet unknown.

The source material was PBMCs. The clonotype comes from a man over 45 in good health and CMV-seropositive. J is TRBJ1-1 and V is TRBV6-5, with 8 bases lining up with TRBD1. The CDR3 region has the DNA TGTGCCAGCAGTCGACAGGGGCCGTACACTGAAGCTTTCTTT. Translated, it gives CASSRQGPYTEAFF.